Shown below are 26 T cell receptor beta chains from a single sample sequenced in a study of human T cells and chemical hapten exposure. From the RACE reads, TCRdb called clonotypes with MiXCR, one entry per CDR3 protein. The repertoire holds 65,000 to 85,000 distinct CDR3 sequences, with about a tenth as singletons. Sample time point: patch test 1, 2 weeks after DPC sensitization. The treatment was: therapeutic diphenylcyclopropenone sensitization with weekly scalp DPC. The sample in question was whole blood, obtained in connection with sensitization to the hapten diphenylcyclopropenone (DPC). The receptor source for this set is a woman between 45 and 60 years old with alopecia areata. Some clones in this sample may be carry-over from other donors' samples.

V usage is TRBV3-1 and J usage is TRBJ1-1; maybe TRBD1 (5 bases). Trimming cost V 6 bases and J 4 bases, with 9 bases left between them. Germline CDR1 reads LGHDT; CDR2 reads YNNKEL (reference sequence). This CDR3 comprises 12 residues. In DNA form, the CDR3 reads TGTGCCAGCAGGGGGGTGAGCACTGAAGCTTTCTTT. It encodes CASRGVSTEAFF.

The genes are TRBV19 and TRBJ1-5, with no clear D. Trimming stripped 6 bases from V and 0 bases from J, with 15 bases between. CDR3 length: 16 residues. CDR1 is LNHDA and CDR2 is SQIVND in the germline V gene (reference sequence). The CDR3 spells CASSPTPGNSNQPQHF. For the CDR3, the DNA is TGTGCCAGTAGCCCGACACCAGGCAATAGCAATCAGCCCCAGCATTTT.

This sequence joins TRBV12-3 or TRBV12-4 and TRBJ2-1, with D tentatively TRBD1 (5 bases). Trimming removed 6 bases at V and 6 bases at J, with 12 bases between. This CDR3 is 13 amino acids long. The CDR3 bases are TGTGCCAGCAGCCCACGTAGGGGCAATGAGCAGTTCTTC. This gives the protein CASSPRRGNEQFF.

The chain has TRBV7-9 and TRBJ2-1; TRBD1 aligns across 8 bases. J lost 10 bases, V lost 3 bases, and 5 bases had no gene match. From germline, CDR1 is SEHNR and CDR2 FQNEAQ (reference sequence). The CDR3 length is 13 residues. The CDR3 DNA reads TGTGCCAGCAGCTTTCGACAGGGGCCCGAGCAGTTCTTC. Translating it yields CASSFRQGPEQFF.

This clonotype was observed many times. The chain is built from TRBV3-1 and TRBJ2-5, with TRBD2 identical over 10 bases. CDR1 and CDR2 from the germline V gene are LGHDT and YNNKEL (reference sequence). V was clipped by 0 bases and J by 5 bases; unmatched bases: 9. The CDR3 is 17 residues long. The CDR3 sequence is CASSQDEGLAGVETQYF. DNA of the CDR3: TGTGCCAGCAGCCAAGATGAGGGGCTAGCGGGAGTCGAGACCCAGTACTTC.

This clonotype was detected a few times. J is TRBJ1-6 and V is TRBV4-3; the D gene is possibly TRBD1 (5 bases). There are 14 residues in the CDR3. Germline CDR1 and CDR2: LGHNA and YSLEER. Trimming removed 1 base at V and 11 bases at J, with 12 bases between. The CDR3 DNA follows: TGCGCCAGCAGCCAAGGGCAGGGCAGGGCACCCCTCCACTTT. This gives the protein CASSQGQGRAPLHF.

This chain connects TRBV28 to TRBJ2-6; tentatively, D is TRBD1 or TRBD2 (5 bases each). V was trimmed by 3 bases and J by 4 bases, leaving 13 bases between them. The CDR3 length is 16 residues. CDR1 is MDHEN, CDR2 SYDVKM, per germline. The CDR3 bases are TGTGCCAGCAGTTTCTTCCAGGGAGCAGGGGCCAACGTCCTGACTTTC. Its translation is CASSFFQGAGANVLTF.

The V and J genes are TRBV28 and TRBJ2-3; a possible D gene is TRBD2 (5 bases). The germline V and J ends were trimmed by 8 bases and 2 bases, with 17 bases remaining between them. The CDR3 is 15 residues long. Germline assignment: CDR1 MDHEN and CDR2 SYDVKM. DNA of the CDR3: TGTGCCAGCGAAGACGGGAAGCGGTCCACAGATACGCAGTATTTT. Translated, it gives CASEDGKRSTDTQYF. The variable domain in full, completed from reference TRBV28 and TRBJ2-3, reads DVKVTQSSRYLVKRTGEKVFLECVQDMDHENMFWYRQDPGLGLRLIYFSYDVKMKEKGDIPEGYSVSREKKERFSLILESASTNQTSMYLCASEDGKRSTDTQYFGPGTRLTVL.

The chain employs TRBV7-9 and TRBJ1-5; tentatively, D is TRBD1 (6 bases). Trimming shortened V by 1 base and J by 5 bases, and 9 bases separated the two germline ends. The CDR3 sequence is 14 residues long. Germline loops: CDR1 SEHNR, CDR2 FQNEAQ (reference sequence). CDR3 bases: TGTGCCAGCAGCTTAGGCAGGGGACATCAGCCCCAGCATTTT. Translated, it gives CASSLGRGHQPQHF.

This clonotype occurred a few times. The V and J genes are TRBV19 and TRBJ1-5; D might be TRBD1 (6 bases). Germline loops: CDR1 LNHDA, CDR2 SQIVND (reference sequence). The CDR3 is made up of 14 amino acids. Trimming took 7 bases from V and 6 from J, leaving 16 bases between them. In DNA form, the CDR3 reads TGTGCCAGTACACAGACAGGAGCCCCTCAGCCCCAGCATTTT. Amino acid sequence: CASTQTGAPQPQHF.

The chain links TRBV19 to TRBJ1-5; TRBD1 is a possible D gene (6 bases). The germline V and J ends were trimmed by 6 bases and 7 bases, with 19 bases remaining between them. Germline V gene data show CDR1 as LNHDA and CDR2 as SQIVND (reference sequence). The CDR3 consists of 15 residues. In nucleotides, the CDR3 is TGTGCCAGTAGCTCCTCCGGGGGCGGCAGGCAGCCCCAGCATTTT. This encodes CASSSSGGGRQPQHF. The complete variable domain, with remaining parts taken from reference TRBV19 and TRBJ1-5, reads DGGITQSPKYLFRKEGQNVTLSCEQNLNHDAMYWYRQDPGQGLRLIYYSQIVNDFQKGDIAEGYSVSREKKESFPLTVTSAQKNPTAFYLCASSSSGGGRQPQHFGDGTRLSIL.

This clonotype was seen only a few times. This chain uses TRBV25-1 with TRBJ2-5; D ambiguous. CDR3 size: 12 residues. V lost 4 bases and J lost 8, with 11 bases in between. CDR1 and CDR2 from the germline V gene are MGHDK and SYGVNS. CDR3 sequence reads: CASSVTSGTQYF. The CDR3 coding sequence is TGTGCCAGCAGTGTTACCTCTGGAACCCAGTACTTC. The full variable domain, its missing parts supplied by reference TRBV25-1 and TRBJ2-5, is EADIYQTPRYLVIGTGKKITLECSQTMGHDKMYWYQQDPGMELHLIHYSYGVNSTEKGDLSSESTVSRIRTEHFPLTLESARPSHTSQYLCASSVTSGTQYFGPGTRLLVL.

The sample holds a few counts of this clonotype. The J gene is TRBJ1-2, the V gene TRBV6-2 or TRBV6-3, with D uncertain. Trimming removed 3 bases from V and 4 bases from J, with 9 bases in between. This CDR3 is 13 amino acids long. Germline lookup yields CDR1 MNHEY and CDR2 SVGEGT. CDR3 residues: CASSYSGIYGYTF. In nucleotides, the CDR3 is TGTGCCAGCAGTTATAGCGGGATCTATGGCTACACCTTC.

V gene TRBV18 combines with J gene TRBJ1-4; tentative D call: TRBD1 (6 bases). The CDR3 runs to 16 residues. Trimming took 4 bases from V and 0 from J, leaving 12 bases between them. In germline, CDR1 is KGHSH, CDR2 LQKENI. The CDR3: CASSLGHPATNEKLFF. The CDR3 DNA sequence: TGTGCCAGCTCACTGGGACACCCTGCAACTAATGAAAAACTGTTTTTT.

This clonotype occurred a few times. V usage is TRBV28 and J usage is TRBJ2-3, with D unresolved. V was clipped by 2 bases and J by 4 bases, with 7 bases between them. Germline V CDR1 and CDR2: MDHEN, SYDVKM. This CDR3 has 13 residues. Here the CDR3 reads CASSLPAPDTQYF. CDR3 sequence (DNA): TGTGCCAGCAGTTTACCGGCTCCAGATACGCAGTATTTT. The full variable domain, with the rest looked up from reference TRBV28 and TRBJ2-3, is DVKVTQSSRYLVKRTGEKVFLECVQDMDHENMFWYRQDPGLGLRLIYFSYDVKMKEKGDIPEGYSVSREKKERFSLILESASTNQTSMYLCASSLPAPDTQYFGPGTRLTVL.

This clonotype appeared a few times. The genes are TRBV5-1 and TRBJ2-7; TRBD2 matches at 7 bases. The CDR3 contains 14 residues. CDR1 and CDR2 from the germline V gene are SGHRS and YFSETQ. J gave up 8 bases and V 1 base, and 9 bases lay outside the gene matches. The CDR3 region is CASSLRAGIGKQYF. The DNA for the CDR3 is TGCGCCAGCAGCTTGCGAGCGGGAATCGGTAAGCAGTACTTC.

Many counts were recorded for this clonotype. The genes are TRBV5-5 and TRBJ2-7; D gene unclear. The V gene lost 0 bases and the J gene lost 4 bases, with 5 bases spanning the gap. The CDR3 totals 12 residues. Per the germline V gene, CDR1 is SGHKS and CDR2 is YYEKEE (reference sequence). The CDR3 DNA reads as TGTGCCAGCAGCTTGGTGGGGTACGAGCAGTACTTC. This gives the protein CASSLVGYEQYF.

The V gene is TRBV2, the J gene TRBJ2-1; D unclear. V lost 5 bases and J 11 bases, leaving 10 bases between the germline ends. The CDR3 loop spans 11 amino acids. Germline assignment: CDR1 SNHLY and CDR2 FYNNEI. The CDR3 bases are TGTGCCAGCAGTCCCCTCCGCCAGCAGTTCTTC. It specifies CASSPLRQQFF.

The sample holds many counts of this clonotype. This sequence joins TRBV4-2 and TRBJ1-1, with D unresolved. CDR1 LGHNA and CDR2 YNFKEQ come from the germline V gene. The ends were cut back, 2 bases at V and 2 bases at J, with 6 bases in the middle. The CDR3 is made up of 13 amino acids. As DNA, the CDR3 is TGTGCCAGCAGCCAAAACAGCAACACTGAAGCTTTCTTT. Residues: CASSQNSNTEAFF.

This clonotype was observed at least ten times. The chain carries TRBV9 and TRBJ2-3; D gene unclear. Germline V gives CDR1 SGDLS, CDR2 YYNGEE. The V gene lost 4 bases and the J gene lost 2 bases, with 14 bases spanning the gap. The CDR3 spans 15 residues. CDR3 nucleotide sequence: TGTGCCAGCAGCCTCTTTGGTTCACCCACAGATACGCAGTATTTT. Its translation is CASSLFGSPTDTQYF.

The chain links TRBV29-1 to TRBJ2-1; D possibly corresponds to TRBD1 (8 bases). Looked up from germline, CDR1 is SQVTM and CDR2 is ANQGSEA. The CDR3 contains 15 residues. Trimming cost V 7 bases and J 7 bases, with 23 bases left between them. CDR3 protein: CSAPGDRGGQNEQFF. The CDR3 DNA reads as TGCAGCGCCCCCGGCGACAGGGGAGGGCAAAATGAGCAGTTCTTC.

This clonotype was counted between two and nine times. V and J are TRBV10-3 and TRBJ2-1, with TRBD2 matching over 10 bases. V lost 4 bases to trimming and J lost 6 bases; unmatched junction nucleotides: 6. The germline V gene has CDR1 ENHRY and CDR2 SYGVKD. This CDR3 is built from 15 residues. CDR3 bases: TGTGCCATCAGTGGCCCTGGACTAGCGGTCAATGAGCAGTTCTTC. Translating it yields CAISGPGLAVNEQFF.

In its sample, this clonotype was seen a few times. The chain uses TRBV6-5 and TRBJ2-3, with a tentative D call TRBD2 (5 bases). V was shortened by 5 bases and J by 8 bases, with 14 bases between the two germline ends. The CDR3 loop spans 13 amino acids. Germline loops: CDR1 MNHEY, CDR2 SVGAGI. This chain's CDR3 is CASSPPGGGTQYF. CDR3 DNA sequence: TGTGCCAGCAGTCCCCCAGGCGGAGGTACGCAGTATTTT.

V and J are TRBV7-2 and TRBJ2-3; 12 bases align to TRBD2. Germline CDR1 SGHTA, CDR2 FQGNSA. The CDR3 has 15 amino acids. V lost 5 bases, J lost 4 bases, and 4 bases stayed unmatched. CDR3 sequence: CASSPRTSGADTQYF. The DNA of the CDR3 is TGTGCCAGCAGCCCCCGGACTAGCGGGGCAGATACGCAGTATTTT.

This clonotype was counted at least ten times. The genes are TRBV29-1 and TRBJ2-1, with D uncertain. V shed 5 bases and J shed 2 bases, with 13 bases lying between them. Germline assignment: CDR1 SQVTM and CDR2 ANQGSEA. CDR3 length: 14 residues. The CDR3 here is CSVRPSEPYNEQFF. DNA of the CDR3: TGCAGCGTTCGGCCAAGCGAGCCCTACAATGAGCAGTTCTTC.

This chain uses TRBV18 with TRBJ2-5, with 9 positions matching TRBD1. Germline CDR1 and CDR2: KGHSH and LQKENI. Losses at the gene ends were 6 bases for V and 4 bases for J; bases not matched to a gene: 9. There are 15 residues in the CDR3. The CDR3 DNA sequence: TGTGCCAGCTCGCCCGGACAGGGGCCCAGAGAGACCCAGTACTTC. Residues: CASSPGQGPRETQYF.